The rows below give T cell receptor beta chains drawn from one sample of a study of CD8+CD57+ T cells in acquired aplastic anemia. TCRdb re-called the reads through MiXCR, storing one row per CDR3 protein. The table has about 240,000 distinct CDR3 sequences, around 45% seen once. Sequencing used sorted CD4+, CD8+, or CD8+CD57+ T cells (not recorded which) from PBMCs. Source of these receptors: a human donor with aplastic anemia. Both conserved end residues are part of each CDR3. The order of the fields is CDR3 protein, V gene, CDR3 length, J gene.

CDR3: CATSRRGASGVTDTQYF; V: TRBV15; length: 17; J: TRBJ2-3
CDR3: CASSVDGGARQPQHF; V: TRBV2; length: 15; J: TRBJ1-5
CDR3: CASSPQLDGEAFF; V: TRBV12-3/TRBV12-4; length: 13; J: TRBJ1-1
CDR3: CASSFRGNEQFF; V: TRBV27; length: 12; J: TRBJ2-1
CDR3: CASSPTPGQSMLFF; V: TRBV6-5; length: 14; J: TRBJ1-4
CDR3: CASSLIWDWDTQYF; V: TRBV7-2; length: 14; J: TRBJ2-5
CDR3: CASSLEGPSANYGYTF; V: TRBV19; length: 16; J: TRBJ1-2
CDR3: CASSIKGARGDTQYF; V: TRBV19; length: 15; J: TRBJ2-3
CDR3: CASSLGFGRERSNEQFF; V: TRBV7-3; length: 17; J: TRBJ2-1
CDR3: CASSLGSSYERYF; V: TRBV7-9; length: 13; J: TRBJ2-7
CDR3: CASSRDSSSGNTIYF; V: TRBV6-4; length: 15; J: TRBJ1-3
CDR3: CASSLVGTGTNYGYTF; V: TRBV7-9; length: 16; J: TRBJ1-2
CDR3: CASSPRGGLNSPLHF; V: TRBV7-3; length: 15; J: TRBJ1-6